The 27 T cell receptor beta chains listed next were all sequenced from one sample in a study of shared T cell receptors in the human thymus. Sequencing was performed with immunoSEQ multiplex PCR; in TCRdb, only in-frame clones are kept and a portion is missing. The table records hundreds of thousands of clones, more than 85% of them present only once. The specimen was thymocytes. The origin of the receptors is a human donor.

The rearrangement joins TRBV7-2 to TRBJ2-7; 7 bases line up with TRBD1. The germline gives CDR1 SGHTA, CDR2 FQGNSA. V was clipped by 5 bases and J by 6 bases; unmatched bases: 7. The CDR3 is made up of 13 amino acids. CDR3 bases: TGTGCCAGCAGCATCGACAGGGTCGTCGAGCAGTACTTC. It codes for CASSIDRVVEQYF.

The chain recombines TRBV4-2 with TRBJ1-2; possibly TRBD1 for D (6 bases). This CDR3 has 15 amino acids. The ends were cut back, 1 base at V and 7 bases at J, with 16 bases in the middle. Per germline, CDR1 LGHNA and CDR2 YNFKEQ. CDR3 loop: CASSQGNREGSGYTF. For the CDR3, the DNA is TGTGCCAGCAGCCAAGGGAACAGGGAGGGAAGTGGCTACACCTTC.

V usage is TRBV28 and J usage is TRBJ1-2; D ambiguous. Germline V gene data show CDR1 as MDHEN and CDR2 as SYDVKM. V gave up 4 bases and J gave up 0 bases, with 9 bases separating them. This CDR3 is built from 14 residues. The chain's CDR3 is CASSYTVSNYGYTF. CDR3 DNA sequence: TGTGCCAGCAGTTACACGGTGTCTAACTATGGCTACACCTTC.

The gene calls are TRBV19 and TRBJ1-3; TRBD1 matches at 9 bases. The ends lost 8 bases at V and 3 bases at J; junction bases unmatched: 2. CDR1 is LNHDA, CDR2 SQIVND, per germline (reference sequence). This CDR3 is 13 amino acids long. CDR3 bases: TGTGCCAGTTTGGGACAGGGTGGAAACACCATATATTTT. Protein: CASLGQGGNTIYF. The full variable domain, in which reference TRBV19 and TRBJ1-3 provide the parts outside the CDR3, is DGGITQSPKYLFRKEGQNVTLSCEQNLNHDAMYWYRQDPGQGLRLIYYSQIVNDFQKGDIAEGYSVSREKKESFPLTVTSAQKNPTAFYLCASLGQGGNTIYFGEGSWLTVV.

The CDR3 region is CASSLGVYNEQFF. Written as DNA, the CDR3 is TGTGCCAGCAGCTTGGGGGTTTACAATGAGCAGTTCTTC. This chain uses TRBV5-4 with TRBJ2-1; no clear D. Trimming removed 0 bases at V and 4 bases at J, with 5 bases between. Looked up from germline, CDR1 is SGHNT and CDR2 is YYREEE (reference sequence). CDR3 length: 13 amino acids.

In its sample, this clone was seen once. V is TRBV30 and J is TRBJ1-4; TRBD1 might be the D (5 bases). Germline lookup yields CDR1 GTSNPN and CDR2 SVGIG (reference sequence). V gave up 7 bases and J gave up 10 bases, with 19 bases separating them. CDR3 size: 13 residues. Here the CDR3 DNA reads TGTGCCTACGAAGGGGCCTCACGAGGAAAACTGTTTTTT. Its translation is CAYEGASRGKLFF.

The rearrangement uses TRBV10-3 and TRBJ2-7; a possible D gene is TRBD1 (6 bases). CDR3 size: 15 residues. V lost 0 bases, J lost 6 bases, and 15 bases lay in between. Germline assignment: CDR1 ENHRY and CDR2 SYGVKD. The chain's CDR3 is CAISESLGAKGEQYF. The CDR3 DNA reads TGTGCCATCAGTGAGTCGCTGGGGGCGAAGGGCGAGCAGTACTTC.

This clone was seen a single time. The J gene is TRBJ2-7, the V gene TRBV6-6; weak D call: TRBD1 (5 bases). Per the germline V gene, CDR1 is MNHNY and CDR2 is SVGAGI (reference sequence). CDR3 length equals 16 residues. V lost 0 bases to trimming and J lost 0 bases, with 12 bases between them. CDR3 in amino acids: CASSYSTQVNSYEQYF. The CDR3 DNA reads TGTGCCAGCAGTTACTCGACACAGGTGAACTCCTACGAGCAGTACTTC.

CDR3 region: CASKLGGPGETQYF. The CDR3 nucleotides read TGCGCCAGCAAATTGGGGGGCCCCGGAGAGACCCAGTACTTC. The chain carries TRBV5-1 and TRBJ2-5, with D perhaps assigned TRBD1 or TRBD2 (6 bases each). Trimming stripped 6 bases from V and 4 bases from J, with 16 bases between. The CDR3 runs to 14 residues. CDR1 and CDR2 (germline): SGHRS, YFSETQ.

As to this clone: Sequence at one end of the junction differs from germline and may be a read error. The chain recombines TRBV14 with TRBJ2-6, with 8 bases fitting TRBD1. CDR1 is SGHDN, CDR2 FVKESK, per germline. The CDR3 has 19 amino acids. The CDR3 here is CASSQDRETGGCGTNVLTF. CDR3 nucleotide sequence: TGTGCCAGCAGCCAAGACCGCGAAACAGGGGGTTGTGGGACCAACGTCCTGACTTTC.

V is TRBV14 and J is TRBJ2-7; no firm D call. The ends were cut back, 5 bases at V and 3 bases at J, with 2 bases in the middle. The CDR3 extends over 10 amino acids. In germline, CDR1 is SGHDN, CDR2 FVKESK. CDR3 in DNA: TGTGCCAGCAGCAGCTACGAGCAGTACTTC. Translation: CASSSYEQYF.

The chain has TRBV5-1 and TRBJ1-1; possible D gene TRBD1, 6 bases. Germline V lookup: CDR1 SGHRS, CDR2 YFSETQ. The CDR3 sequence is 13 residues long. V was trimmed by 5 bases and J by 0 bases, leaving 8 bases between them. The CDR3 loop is CASSQGMNTEAFF. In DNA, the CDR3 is TGCGCCAGCAGTCAGGGGATGAACACTGAAGCTTTCTTT.

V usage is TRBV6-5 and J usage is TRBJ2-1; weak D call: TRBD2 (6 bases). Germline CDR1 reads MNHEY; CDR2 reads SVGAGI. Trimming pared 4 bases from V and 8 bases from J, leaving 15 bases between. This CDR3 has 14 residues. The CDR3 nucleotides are TGTGCCAGCAGTTCGGGACTCCTTAGGGATGAGCAGTTCTTC. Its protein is CASSSGLLRDEQFF.

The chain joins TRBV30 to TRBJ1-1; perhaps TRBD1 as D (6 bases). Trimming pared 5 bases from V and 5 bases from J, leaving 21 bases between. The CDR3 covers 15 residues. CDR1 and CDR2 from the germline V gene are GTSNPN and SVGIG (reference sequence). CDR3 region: CAWGWGLPRGTEAFF. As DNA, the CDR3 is TGTGCCTGGGGGTGGGGGCTGCCGAGGGGAACTGAAGCTTTCTTT.

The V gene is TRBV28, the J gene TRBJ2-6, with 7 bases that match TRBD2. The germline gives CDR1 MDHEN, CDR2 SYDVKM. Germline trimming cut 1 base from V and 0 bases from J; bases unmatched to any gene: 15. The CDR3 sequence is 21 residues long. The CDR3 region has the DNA TGTGCCAGCAGTTTATCCTCACCTCTAGCGGCGCAGAACTCTGGGGCCAACGTCCTGACTTTC. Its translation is CASSLSSPLAAQNSGANVLTF.

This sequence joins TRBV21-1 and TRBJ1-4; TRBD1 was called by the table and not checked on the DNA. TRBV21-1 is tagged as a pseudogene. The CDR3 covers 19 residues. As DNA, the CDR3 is TGTGCCAGCAGCCATACCTGGGACAGGGGAGGACCCAGTGGGGAAAAACTGTTTTTT. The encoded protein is CASSHTWDRGGPSGEKLFF.

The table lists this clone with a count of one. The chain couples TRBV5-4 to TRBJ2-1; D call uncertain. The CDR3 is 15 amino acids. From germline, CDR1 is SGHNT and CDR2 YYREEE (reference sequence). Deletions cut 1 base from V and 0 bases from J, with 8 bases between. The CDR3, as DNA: TGTGCCAGCAGCTTGTACTCCGACTCCTACAATGAGCAGTTCTTC. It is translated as CASSLYSDSYNEQFF.

The CDR3 nucleotides are TGCGCCAGCAGCTCCGGGACAGGGCCTGAAGCTTTCTTT. Protein product: CASSSGTGPEAFF. The V gene is TRBV5-1, the J gene TRBJ1-1; 9 bases are shared with TRBD1. Germline V gene data show CDR1 as SGHRS and CDR2 as YFSETQ. This CDR3 is built from 13 residues. V shed 3 bases and J 6 bases; nucleotides not matched to a gene: 3.

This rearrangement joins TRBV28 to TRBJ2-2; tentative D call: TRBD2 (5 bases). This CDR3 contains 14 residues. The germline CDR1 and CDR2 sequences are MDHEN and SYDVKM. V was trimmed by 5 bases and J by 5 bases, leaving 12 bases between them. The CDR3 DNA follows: TGTGCCAGCAGTGGGCTAGCTGAGACCGGGGAGCTGTTTTTT. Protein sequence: CASSGLAETGELFF.

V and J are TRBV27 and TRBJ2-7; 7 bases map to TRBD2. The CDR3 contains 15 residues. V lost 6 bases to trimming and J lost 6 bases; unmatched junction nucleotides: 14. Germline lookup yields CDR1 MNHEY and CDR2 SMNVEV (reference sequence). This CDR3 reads CASSDGTTTLLEQYF. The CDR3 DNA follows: TGTGCCAGCAGCGACGGGACTACCACCCTACTCGAGCAGTACTTC.

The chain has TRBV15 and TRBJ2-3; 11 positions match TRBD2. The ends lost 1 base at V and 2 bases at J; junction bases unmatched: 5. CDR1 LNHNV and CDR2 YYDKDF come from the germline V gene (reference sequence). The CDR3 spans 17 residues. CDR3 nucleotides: TGTGCCACCAGCAGAGTTCCTAGCGGGAGGTTCACAGATACGCAGTATTTT. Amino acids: CATSRVPSGRFTDTQYF.

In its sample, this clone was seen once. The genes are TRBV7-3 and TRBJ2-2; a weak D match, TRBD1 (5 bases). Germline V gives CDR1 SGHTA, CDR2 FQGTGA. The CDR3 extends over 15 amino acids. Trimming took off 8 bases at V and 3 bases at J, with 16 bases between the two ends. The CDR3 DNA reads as TGTGCCAGCGGATTCGGCAGGGCCCACACCGGGGAGCTGTTTTTT. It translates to CASGFGRAHTGELFF.

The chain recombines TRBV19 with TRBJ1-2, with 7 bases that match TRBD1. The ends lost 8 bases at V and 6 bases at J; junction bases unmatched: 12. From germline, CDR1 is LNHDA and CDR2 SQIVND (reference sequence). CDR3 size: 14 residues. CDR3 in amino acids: CASHTPGTDDGYTF. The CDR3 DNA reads TGTGCCAGTCATACACCCGGGACAGATGATGGCTACACCTTC. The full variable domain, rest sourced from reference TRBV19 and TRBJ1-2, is DGGITQSPKYLFRKEGQNVTLSCEQNLNHDAMYWYRQDPGQGLRLIYYSQIVNDFQKGDIAEGYSVSREKKESFPLTVTSAQKNPTAFYLCASHTPGTDDGYTFGSGTRLTVV.

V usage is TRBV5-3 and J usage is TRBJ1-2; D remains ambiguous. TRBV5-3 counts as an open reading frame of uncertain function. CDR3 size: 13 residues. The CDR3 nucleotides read TGTGTCAAAGCGGCCGGAATGGTCTATGGCTACACCTTC. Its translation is CVKAAGMVYGYTF.

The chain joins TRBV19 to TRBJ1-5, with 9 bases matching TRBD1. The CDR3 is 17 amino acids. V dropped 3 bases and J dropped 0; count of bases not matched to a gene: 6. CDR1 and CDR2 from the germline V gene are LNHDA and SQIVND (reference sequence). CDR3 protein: CASSMGQGQYSNQPQHF. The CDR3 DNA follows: TGTGCCAGTAGTATGGGACAGGGCCAGTATAGCAATCAGCCCCAGCATTTT.

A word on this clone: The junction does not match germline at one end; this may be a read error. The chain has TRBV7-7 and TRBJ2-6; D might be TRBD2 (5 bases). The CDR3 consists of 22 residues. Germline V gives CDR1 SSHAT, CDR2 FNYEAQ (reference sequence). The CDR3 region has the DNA TGTGCTAGCAGCTTAACGCCGGACCCGGTCCGGAGGACGGACTCTGGGGCCAACGTCCTGACTTTC. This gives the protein CASSLTPDPVRRTDSGANVLTF.

The CDR3 loop is CATSRGVKDRGYNEQFF. In DNA form, the CDR3 reads TGTGCCACCAGCAGAGGGGTGAAGGACAGGGGCTACAATGAGCAGTTCTTC. This chain joins TRBV15 and TRBJ2-1; 9 bases are a match to TRBD1. This CDR3 comprises 17 residues. Germline assignment: CDR1 LNHNV and CDR2 YYDKDF (reference sequence). The junction had 7 bases not matched to a gene; V was cut back by 1 base and J by 3 bases.